What follows is one T cell receptor beta chain and its context. The CDR3 is 14 residues long. With V trimmed by 1 base and J by 4 bases, 2 bases remained unmatched. Germline values: CDR1 DFQATT, CDR2 SNEGSKA (reference sequence). This entry is derived from a study of blood T cells in healthy people across ages. Alongside a J-beta primer mix, a sample-barcoded 5' primer served in a second PCR lasting about 7 to 12 cycles. MiXCR, applied by TCRdb to the 5' RACE reads, yields one record per CDR3 protein. Among about 1.6 million distinct CDR3 sequences listed, 30% to 35% were seen once. This chain uses TRBV20-1 with TRBJ1-1, with 11 bases aligning to TRBD1. Input material: blood. This receptor was taken from a woman in her twenties or thirties in good health. This chain's CDR3 is CSARGGTGGTEAFF. The CDR3 DNA reads TGCAGTGCTAGAGGAGGGACAGGGGGCACTGAAGCTTTCTTT.